The clone carrying this T cell receptor beta chain was observed at least ten times. As yet, its antigen is unknown. The junction does not match germline at one end; this may be a read error. This specimen comes from a study of T-cell memory formation after mild COVID-19. Study conclusions and caveats: Contracting clones, day 15 to 85, had balanced CD4/CD8, and later expanders favored CD4+. Some SARS-CoV-2-responding clones were already detected in memory before infection. In second-wave clones peaking day 37, SARS-CoV-2 specificity remained unconfirmed.

The authors produced TCR alpha and TCR beta cDNA libraries with sample barcodes and UMIs by 5'RACE using constant-segment primers. TCRdb processed the 5' RACE reads anew with MiXCR; each CDR3 protein has one entry. The table records roughly 150,000 distinct CDR3 sequences, under 15% of them present only once. CDR1 SGHRS and CDR2 YFSETQ come from the germline V gene. This CDR3 is 14 amino acids long. The TCR comes from a man younger than 30 who had mild COVID-19 (a few samples of this study predate the infection). Cell type and time point are not known. The sample comprised PBMCs or a T cell subset sorted from them (not recorded which). The chain joins TRBV5-1 to TRBJ1-1; TRBD1 might be the D (5 bases). The CDR3 nucleotides are TGTGCCAGCAGCTTAGGGACGGGGAACACTGAAGCTTTCTTT. Its protein is CASSLGTGNTEAFF.